These 27 T cell receptor beta chains came from one sample sequenced in a study of somatic mutations in cytotoxic T cells in rheumatoid arthritis. Here immunoSEQ multiplex PCR was the method, and the copy in TCRdb shows in-frame clones only, minus some. Here the sample spans 10,000 to 15,000 clones, 75% to 80% being singletons. Sequencing input: CD8+ T cells sorted from blood. Source of these receptors: an adult with rheumatoid arthritis.

The sample holds one count of this clone. This chain uses TRBV27 with TRBJ1-2; 8 bases match TRBD1. CDR1 and CDR2 from the germline V gene are MNHEY and SMNVEV (reference sequence). CDR3 length: 15 amino acids. J was trimmed by 4 bases and V by 2 bases; bases with no gene match: 6. This CDR3 reads CASSLGQGALYGYTF. The CDR3 coding sequence is TGTGCCAGCAGTTTAGGGCAGGGGGCCCTCTATGGCTACACCTTC.

This chain connects TRBV4-1 to TRBJ2-1; D not certain. The CDR3 loop spans 13 amino acids. Germline loops: CDR1 MGHRA, CDR2 YSYEKL. The germline V and J ends were trimmed by 4 bases and 6 bases, with 10 bases remaining between them. The CDR3 DNA is TGCGCCAGCAGCCGGTCGGATCCCAATGAGCAGTTCTTC. Translated: CASSRSDPNEQFF.

The CDR3 DNA reads as TGTGCCAGCAGCCAGGGGGGCTACTCCTACGAGCAGTACTTC. Translated: CASSQGGYSYEQYF. The V call is TRBV7-2, the J call TRBJ2-7; possibly TRBD1 for D (7 bases). Trimming left V 5 bases short and J 0 bases short, with 11 bases between. CDR3 length: 14 amino acids. Germline loops: CDR1 SGHTA, CDR2 FQGNSA.

This rearrangement joins TRBV28 to TRBJ2-7; 8 bases align to TRBD2. The CDR3 contains 15 residues. Per the germline V gene, CDR1 is MDHEN and CDR2 is SYDVKM. The ends lost 1 base at V and 3 bases at J; junction bases unmatched: 5. The CDR3 coding sequence is TGTGCCAGCAGTTTATATCGGACTAGCTACTACGAGCAGTACTTC. This translates into CASSLYRTSYYEQYF.

V gene TRBV7-9 combines with J gene TRBJ2-7, with TRBD2 matching 8 bases. J lost 2 bases, V lost 4 bases, and 4 bases had no gene match. The length of the CDR3 is 14 residues. Germline lookup yields CDR1 SEHNR and CDR2 FQNEAQ (reference sequence). CDR3 in amino acids: CASSSGGLAYEQYF. The CDR3 bases are TGTGCCAGCAGCTCGGGGGGACTAGCCTACGAGCAGTACTTC.

This clone was observed once. The chain recombines TRBV28 with TRBJ2-3; 8 positions agree with TRBD1. The V and J ends lost 0 bases and 2 bases, in that order; junction bases with no gene match: 7. Germline-derived CDR1 and CDR2 are MDHEN and SYDVKM. The CDR3 has 17 amino acids. The CDR3 DNA follows: TGTGCCAGCAGTTTATGGTTCGAACAGGGGGTCACAGATACGCAGTATTTT. The encoded protein is CASSLWFEQGVTDTQYF.

The gene calls are TRBV6-4 and TRBJ2-3, with D perhaps matching TRBD2 (6 bases). The CDR3 extends over 11 amino acids. The V gene's germline CDR1 is MRHNA and CDR2 SNTAGT. Trimming stripped 6 bases from V and 9 bases from J, with 10 bases between. The CDR3 DNA follows: TGTGCCAGCAGGCAAGGAGGGACGCAGTATTTT. As protein: CASRQGGTQYF.

J is TRBJ1-2 and V is TRBV6-5; D might be TRBD1 (5 bases). The germline V gene encodes CDR1 MNHEY and CDR2 SVGAGI. Trimming pared 4 bases from V and 0 bases from J, leaving 9 bases between. The length of the CDR3 is 14 residues. This CDR3 is CASSFQGPNYGYTF. The CDR3 nucleotides are TGTGCCAGCAGTTTCCAGGGTCCTAACTATGGCTACACCTTC.

V gene TRBV4-2 combines with J gene TRBJ2-7; 8 nucleotides agree with TRBD2. The CDR3 runs 15 residues. V dropped 0 bases and J dropped 0; count of bases not matched to a gene: 1. CDR1 LGHNA and CDR2 YNFKEQ come from the germline V gene. The CDR3 DNA is TGTGCCAGCAGCCAAGATACTAGCGGCTCCTACGAGCAGTACTTC. It yields the protein CASSQDTSGSYEQYF.

The chain recombines TRBV10-1 with TRBJ2-1; 11 nucleotides align to TRBD2. Germline CDR1 reads WNHNN; CDR2 reads SYGVQD (reference sequence). The CDR3 runs 20 residues. Unmatched junction bases numbered 13, after V lost 3 bases and J lost 0 bases. CDR3 nucleotide sequence: TGCGCCAGCAGTGATCCCCTAACTAGCGGGGGCCCTAGCTCCTACAATGAGCAGTTCTTC. Amino acids: CASSDPLTSGGPSSYNEQFF.

This sequence joins TRBV5-4 and TRBJ2-2; 9 bases map to TRBD2. The CDR3 loop spans 16 amino acids. Trimming removed 4 bases from V and 6 bases from J; junction bases left unmatched: 10. Germline V lookup: CDR1 SGHNT, CDR2 YYREEE (reference sequence). CDR3: CASSAVAGVGSGELFF. The DNA of the CDR3 is TGTGCCAGCAGCGCTGTAGCGGGAGTCGGTTCCGGGGAGCTGTTTTTT.

The V call is TRBV9, the J call TRBJ2-1; D not certain. CDR1 is SGDLS and CDR2 is YYNGEE in the germline V gene. The CDR3 is made up of 14 amino acids. V lost 0 bases and J lost 1, with 5 bases in between. This CDR3 reads CASSVVGSYNEQFF. DNA for the CDR3: TGTGCCAGCAGCGTAGTGGGGTCCTACAATGAGCAGTTCTTC. Using reference TRBV9 and TRBJ2-1 for the parts outside the CDR3, the full variable domain is DSGVTQTPKHLITATGQRVTLRCSPRSGDLSVYWYQQSLDQGLQFLIQYYNGEERAKGNILERFSAQQFPDLHSELNLSSLELGDSALYFCASSVVGSYNEQFFGPGTRLTVL.

This chain connects TRBV7-9 to TRBJ1-1; 9 nucleotides agree with TRBD1. Losses at the gene ends were 3 bases for V and 2 bases for J; bases not matched to a gene: 10. This CDR3 is 17 amino acids long. Germline-derived CDR1 and CDR2 are SEHNR and FQNEAQ (reference sequence). The CDR3 bases are TGTGCCAGCAGCTTTATCACAGGGGGCCCGGTCAACACTGAAGCTTTCTTT. It is translated as CASSFITGGPVNTEAFF.

The chain has TRBV23-1 and TRBJ1-2; D remains ambiguous. TRBV23-1 is an ORF for which the function is uncertain. There are 16 residues in the CDR3. Trimming left V 4 bases short and J 0 bases short, with 15 bases between. CDR3 in amino acids: CASSPTGPTPNYGYTF. CDR3 bases: TGCGCCAGCAGTCCCACTGGTCCGACACCTAACTATGGCTACACCTTC.

The chain is built from TRBV7-6 and TRBJ2-7, with D perhaps matching TRBD1 (6 bases). This CDR3 region has 15 residues. V was cut by 5 bases and J by 0 bases, with 14 bases left in between. CDR1 and CDR2 from the germline V gene are SGHVS and FNYEAQ. The CDR3 is CASSDRQELSYEQYF. The CDR3 region has the DNA TGTGCCAGCAGCGATCGACAGGAACTCTCCTACGAGCAGTACTTC.

The chain employs TRBV9 and TRBJ2-6; possibly TRBD2 for D (7 bases). The CDR3 covers 18 residues. The V end was cut by 0 bases, the J end by 2 bases, with 15 bases between. From germline, CDR1 is SGDLS and CDR2 YYNGEE. CDR3 residues: CASSVAGGGATGANVLTF. The CDR3 nucleotides are TGTGCCAGCAGCGTAGCTGGCGGGGGCGCGACTGGGGCCAACGTCCTGACTTTC.

This clone was seen a handful of times. The CDR3 DNA sequence: TGTGCCAGCAGCCAAAAGGATCACGGACTGTTTTTT. Its translation is CASSQKDHGLFF. This chain links TRBV7-3 with TRBJ1-4, with D unresolved. The CDR3 covers 12 residues. Germline loops: CDR1 SGHTA, CDR2 FQGTGA. The V end lost 5 bases, the J end lost 13 bases, and 14 bases lay between the germline ends.

The chain links TRBV7-9 to TRBJ2-1, with 8 positions matching TRBD1. The CDR3 has 13 residues. Germline V CDR1 and CDR2: SEHNR, FQNEAQ (reference sequence). J lost 6 bases, V lost 4 bases, and 2 bases had no gene match. The CDR3 loop is CASSYGTGNEQFF. In DNA form, the CDR3 reads TGTGCCAGCAGCTATGGGACAGGCAATGAGCAGTTCTTC.

There are a few counts of this clone. The genes are TRBV14 and TRBJ1-1, with TRBD1 as a possible D gene (5 bases). CDR3 length: 13 residues. V was pared by 5 bases and J by 7 bases, with 14 bases between. In germline, CDR1 is SGHDN, CDR2 FVKESK. The CDR3 nucleotides are TGTGCCAGCAGCTTCCAGGCCAGGGTTGAAGCTTTCTTT. Encoded protein: CASSFQARVEAFF.

V is TRBV14 and J is TRBJ2-2, with D perhaps TRBD1 (6 bases). Germline CDR1 SGHDN, CDR2 FVKESK. Trimming removed 3 bases at V and 0 bases at J, with 11 bases between. The CDR3 length is 16 residues. The CDR3 is CASSHPRGPNTGELFF. The CDR3 bases are TGTGCCAGCAGCCACCCCAGGGGACCGAACACCGGGGAGCTGTTTTTT.

This clone is a singleton in its sample. The J gene is TRBJ2-1, the V gene TRBV5-1; 10 positions match TRBD1. This CDR3 comprises 17 residues. Trimming cost V 0 bases and J 2 bases; bases outside gene matches: 5. The germline V gene encodes CDR1 SGHRS and CDR2 YFSETQ. In DNA, the CDR3 is TGCGCCAGCAGCTTGGCCCCCGGGACAGGGGCCTACAATGAGCAGTTCTTC. Translation: CASSLAPGTGAYNEQFF.

The chain uses TRBV5-1 and TRBJ1-2; 11 nucleotides agree with TRBD1. J was trimmed by 5 bases and V by 4 bases; bases with no gene match: 7. The CDR3 runs to 15 residues. Germline CDR1 is SGHRS and CDR2 is YFSETQ. The CDR3 coding sequence is TGCGCCAGCAGCCGCTCGGGGACAGGGGGATATGGCTACACCTTC. This sequence encodes CASSRSGTGGYGYTF.

The gene calls are TRBV5-4 and TRBJ2-3, with TRBD2 identical over 7 bases. V was pared by 0 bases and J by 0 bases, with 4 bases of the junction left unmatched. The CDR3 length is 16 residues. Germline CDR1 SGHNT, CDR2 YYREEE (reference sequence). CDR3 nucleotides: TGTGCCAGCAGCTTGGAAGGCGGGAGTAGCACAGATACGCAGTATTTT. Translation gives CASSLEGGSSTDTQYF.

J is TRBJ2-1 and V is TRBV11-2; TRBD2 matches 12 bases. Per germline, CDR1 SGHAT and CDR2 FQNNGV. The CDR3 runs 16 residues. Unmatched junction bases numbered 6, after V lost 5 bases and J lost 4 bases. In DNA, the CDR3 is TGTGCCAGCAGCCCGCTACTAGCGGGAGGATACAATGAGCAGTTCTTC. It yields the protein CASSPLLAGGYNEQFF.

The chain has TRBV2 and TRBJ2-7, with D perhaps assigned TRBD1 or TRBD2 (5 bases each). The germline V and J ends were trimmed by 10 bases and 3 bases, with 19 bases remaining between them. Germline loops: CDR1 SNHLY, CDR2 FYNNEI. CDR3 length: 14 amino acids. CDR3 in DNA: TGTGCCACCGGACAAGACAGTACTAGCTACGAGCAGTACTTC. Protein product: CATGQDSTSYEQYF.

The CDR3 region is CASSEAEGTGGDIQYF. In DNA form, the CDR3 reads TGTGCCAGCAGTGAAGCAGAGGGGACAGGGGGTGACATTCAGTACTTC. J is TRBJ2-4 and V is TRBV6-1, with 11 positions matching TRBD1. Per germline, CDR1 MNHNS and CDR2 SASEGT. Trimming removed 0 bases from V and 8 bases from J; junction bases left unmatched: 6. CDR3 length: 16 amino acids.

The chain recombines TRBV9 with TRBJ1-1; 11 nucleotides align to TRBD1. Germline trimming cut 4 bases from V and 6 bases from J; bases unmatched to any gene: 11. Looked up from germline, CDR1 is SGDLS and CDR2 is YYNGEE. This CDR3 is built from 16 residues. In nucleotides, the CDR3 is TGTGCCAGCAGCCCCCGGACAGGGGGCTCAAGTGCTGAAGCTTTCTTT. It encodes CASSPRTGGSSAEAFF.